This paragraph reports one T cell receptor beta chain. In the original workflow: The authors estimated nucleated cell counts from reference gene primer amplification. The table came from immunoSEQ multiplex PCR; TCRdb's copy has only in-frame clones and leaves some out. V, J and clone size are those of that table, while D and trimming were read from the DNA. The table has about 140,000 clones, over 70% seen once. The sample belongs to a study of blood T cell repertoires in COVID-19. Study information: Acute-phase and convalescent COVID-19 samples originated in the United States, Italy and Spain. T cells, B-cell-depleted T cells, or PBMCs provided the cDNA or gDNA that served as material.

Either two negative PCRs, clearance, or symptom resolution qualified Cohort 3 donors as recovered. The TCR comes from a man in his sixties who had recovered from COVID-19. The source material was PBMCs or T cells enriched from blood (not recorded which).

CDR3 sequence reads: CASSLGRQGAVDEQYF. CDR3 nucleotide sequence: TGTGCCAGCAGCTTAGGAAGACAGGGGGCGGTGGACGAGCAGTACTTC. The chain employs TRBV7-8 and TRBJ2-7, with TRBD1 matching 10 bases. Germline values: CDR1 SGHVS, CDR2 FQNEAQ. The trim removed 1 base at V and 5 bases at J, leaving 8 bases unmatched. This CDR3 comprises 16 residues.